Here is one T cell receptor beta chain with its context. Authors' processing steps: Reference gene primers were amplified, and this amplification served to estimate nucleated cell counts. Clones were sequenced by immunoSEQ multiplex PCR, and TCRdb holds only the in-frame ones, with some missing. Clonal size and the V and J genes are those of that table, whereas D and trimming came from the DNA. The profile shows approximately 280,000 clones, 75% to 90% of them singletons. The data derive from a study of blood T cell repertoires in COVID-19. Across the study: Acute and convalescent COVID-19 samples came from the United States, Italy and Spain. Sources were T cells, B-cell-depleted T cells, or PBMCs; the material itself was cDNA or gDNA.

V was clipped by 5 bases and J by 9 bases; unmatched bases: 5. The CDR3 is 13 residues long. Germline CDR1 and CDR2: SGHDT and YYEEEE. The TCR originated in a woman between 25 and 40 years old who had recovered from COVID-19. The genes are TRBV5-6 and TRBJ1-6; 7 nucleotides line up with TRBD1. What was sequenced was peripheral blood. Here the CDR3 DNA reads TGTGCCAGCAGTTCGACAGGGAGTTCACCCCTCCACTTT. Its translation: CASSSTGSSPLHF. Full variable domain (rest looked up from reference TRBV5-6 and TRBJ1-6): DAGVTQSPTHLIKTRGQQVTLRCSPKSGHDTVSWYQQALGQGPQFIFQYYEEEERQRGNFPDRFSGHQFPNYSSELNVNALLLGDSALYLCASSSTGSSPLHFGNGTRLTVT.